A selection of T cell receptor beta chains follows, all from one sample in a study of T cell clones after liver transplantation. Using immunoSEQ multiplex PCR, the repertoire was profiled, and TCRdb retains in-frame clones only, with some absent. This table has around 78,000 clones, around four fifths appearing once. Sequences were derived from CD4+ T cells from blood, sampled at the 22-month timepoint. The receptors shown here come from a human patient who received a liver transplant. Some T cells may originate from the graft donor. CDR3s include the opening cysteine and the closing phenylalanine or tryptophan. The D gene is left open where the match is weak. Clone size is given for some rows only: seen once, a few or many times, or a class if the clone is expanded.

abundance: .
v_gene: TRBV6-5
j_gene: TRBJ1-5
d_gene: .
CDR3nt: TGTGCCAGCAGTAGGGACCCTAATAGCAATCAGCCCCAGCATTTT
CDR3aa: CASSRDPNSNQPQHF

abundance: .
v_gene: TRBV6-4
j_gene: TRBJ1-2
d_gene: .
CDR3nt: TGTGCCAGCAGAGTTGGGGAGGCGGGCGGCTACACCTTC
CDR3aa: CASRVGEAGGYTF

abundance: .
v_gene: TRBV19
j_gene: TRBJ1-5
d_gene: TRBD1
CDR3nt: TGTGCCAGAGTGCCGGGACAGGGAATGAATCAGCCCCAGCATTTT
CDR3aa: CARVPGQGMNQPQHF

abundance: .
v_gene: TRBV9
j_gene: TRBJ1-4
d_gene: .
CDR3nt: TGTGCCAGCAGCCTGAGCGGAGAAAAACTGTTTTTT
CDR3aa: CASSLSGEKLFF

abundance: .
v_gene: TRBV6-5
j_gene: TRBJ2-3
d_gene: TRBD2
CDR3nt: TGTGCCACCTTCCTAACTAGCGGGAGGACAGATACGCAGTATTTT
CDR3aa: CATFLTSGRTDTQYF

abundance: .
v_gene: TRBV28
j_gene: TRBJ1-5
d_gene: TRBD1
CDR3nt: TGTGCCAGCAGAGAAGGACAGGGAGGACAGCCCCAGCATTTT
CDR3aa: CASREGQGGQPQHF

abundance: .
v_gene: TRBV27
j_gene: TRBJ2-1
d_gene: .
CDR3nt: TGTGCCAGCCAGAAGGGTCGCAGCAACAATGAGCAGTTCTTC
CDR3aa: CASQKGRSNNEQFF

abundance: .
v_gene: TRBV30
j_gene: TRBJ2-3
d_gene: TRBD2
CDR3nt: TGTGCCTGGAGTCCCTCTAGCGGGAGGGCCGTAGATACGCAGTATTTT
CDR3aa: CAWSPSSGRAVDTQYF

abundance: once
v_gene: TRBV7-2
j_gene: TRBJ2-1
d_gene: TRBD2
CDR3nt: TGTGCCAGCAGCTCACAGCGGGGAGGCTACAATGAGCAGTTCTTC
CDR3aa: CASSSQRGGYNEQFF

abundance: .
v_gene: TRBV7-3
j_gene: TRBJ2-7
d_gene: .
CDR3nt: TGTGCCAGCAGCTTCGGTCCTAGCTCCTACGAGCAGTACTTC
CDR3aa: CASSFGPSSYEQYF

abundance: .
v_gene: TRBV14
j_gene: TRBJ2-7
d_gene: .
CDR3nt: TGTGCCAGCAGCCAAGAAACTATTCAGTGCTACGAGCAGTACTTC
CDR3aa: CASSQETIQCYEQYF

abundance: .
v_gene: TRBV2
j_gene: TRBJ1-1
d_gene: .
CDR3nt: TGTGCTATCAGTCCGAAGACAAGGGGAGCTTTCTTT
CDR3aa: CAISPKTRGAFF

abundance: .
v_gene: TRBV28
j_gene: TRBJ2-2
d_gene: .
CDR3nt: TGTGCCAGCAGTTTACCCCACGGGGCCGGGGAGCTGTTTTTT
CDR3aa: CASSLPHGAGELFF

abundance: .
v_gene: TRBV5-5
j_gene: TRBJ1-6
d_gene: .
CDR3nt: TGTGCCAGCAGCTTGGATACAGGGAGGTCACCCCTCCACTTT
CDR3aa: CASSLDTGRSPLHF

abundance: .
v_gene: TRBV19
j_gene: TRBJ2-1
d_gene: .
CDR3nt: TGTGCCAGTAGTATACTACAAGCGGTCTACAATGAGCAGTTCTTC
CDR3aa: CASSILQAVYNEQFF

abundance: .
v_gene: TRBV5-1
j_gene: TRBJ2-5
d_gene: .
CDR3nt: TGCGCCAGCAGCCAGGGGCAGGGGAGGTTGGAGACCCAGTACTTC
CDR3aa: CASSQGQGRLETQYF

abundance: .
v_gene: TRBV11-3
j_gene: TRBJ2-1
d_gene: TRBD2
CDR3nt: TGTGCCAGCAGCTTAGGGGCTAGCGGGGGGTCTTTGAATGAGCAGTTCTTC
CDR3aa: CASSLGASGGSLNEQFF

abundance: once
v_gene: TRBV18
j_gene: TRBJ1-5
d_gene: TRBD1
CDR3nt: TGTGCCAGCTCACCTATTCCGACAGGGAGGAATCAGCCCCAGCATTTT
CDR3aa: CASSPIPTGRNQPQHF

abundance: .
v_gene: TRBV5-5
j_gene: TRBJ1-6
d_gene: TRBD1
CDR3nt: TGTGCCAGCAGCGCTGGACAGGGTAGAGTAGATAATTCACCCCTCCACTTT
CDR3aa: CASSAGQGRVDNSPLHF

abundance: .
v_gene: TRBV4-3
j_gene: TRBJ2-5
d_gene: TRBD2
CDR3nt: TGCGCCAGCAGCCAAGATGTCGGGAGGCAAGAGACCCAGTACTTC
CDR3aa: CASSQDVGRQETQYF

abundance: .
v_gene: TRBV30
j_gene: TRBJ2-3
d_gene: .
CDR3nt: TGTGCCTTAGAGTCGGGCACAGATACGCAGTATTTT
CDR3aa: CALESGTDTQYF

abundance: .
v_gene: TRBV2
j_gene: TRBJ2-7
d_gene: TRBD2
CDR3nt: TGTGCCAGCAGAGGACTAGCGGTTTTCTTCTCCTACGAGCAGTACTTC
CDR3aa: CASRGLAVFFSYEQYF

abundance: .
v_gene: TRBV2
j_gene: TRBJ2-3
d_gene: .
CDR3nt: TGTGCCAGCAGACGGGAGTCGGGCACAGATACGCAGTATTTT
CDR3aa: CASRRESGTDTQYF

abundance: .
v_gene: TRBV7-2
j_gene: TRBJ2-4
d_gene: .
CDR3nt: TGTGCCAGCAGCTCAGCAGAGACATTAGCCAAAAACATTCAGTACTTC
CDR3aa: CASSSAETLAKNIQYF

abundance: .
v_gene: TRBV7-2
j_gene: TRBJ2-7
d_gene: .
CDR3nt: TGTGCCAGCAGCTTAGGACAGGACACCTACGAGCAGTACTTC
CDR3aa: CASSLGQDTYEQYF

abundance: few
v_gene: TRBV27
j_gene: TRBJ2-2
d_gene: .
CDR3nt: TGTGCCAGCAGTTTTTCAGGGACCGCGAACACCGGGGAGCTGTTTTTT
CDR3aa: CASSFSGTANTGELFF

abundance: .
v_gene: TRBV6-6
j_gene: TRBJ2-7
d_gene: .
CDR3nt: TGTGCCAGCAGCCCTGGATGGGGGAATACGGTGGACGAGCAGTACTTC
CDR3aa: CASSPGWGNTVDEQYF

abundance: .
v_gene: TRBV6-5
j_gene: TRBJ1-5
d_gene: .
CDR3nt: TGTGCCAGCAGTCGGGGGGGGAATCAGCCCCAGCATTTT
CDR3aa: CASSRGGNQPQHF

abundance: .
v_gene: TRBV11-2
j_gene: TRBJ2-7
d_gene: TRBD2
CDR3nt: TGTGCCAGCAGCTCGGGACTAGCTACCGAGCAGTACTTC
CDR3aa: CASSSGLATEQYF

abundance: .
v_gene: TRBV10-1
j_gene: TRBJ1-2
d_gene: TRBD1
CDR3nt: TGCGCCAGCACTTCGGACAGGGACCCCTATGGCTACACCTTC
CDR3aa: CASTSDRDPYGYTF

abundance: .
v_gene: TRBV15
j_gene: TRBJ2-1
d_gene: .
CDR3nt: TGTGCCACCAGGAAAATACCCTACAATGAGCAGTTCTTC
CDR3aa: CATRKIPYNEQFF

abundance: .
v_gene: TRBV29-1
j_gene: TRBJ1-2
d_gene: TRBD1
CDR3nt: TGCAGCGTCGGACTAAGGGACAGGGGGGAAGGCTACACCTTC
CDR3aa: CSVGLRDRGEGYTF

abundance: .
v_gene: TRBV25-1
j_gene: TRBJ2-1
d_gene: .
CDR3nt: TGTGCCAGCAGTGAATCCGGGGAGCAGTTCTTC
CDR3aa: CASSESGEQFF

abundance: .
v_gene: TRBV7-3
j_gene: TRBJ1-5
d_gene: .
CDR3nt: TGTGCCAGCAGCGTACCCGCCCGGGGGATTGGTGAGCCCCAGCATTTT
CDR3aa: CASSVPARGIGEPQHF

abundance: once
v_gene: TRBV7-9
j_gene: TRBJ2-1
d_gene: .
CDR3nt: TGTGCCAGCAGCTTAGGTTTCACGGAGGATGAGCAGTTCTTC
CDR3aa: CASSLGFTEDEQFF

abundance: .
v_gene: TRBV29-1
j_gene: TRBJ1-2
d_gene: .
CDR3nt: TGCAGCGTGGCCAAGGGTCTGGGGGAGGGCTATGGCTACACCTTC
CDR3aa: CSVAKGLGEGYGYTF

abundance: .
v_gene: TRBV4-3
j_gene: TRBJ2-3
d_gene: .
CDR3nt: TGCGCCAGCAGCCAACGACGGGTGTTCACAGATACGCAGTATTTT
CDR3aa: CASSQRRVFTDTQYF

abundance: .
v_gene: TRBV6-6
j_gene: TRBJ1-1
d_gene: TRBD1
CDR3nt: TGTGCCAGCGTAGCCGGGACAGGGTTTACTGAAGCTTTCTTT
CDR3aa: CASVAGTGFTEAFF

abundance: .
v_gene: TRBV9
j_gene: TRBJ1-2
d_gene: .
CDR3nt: TGTGCCAGCAGCGGCCCTACTCGCCCTTCGGGCAGAAATGGCTACACCTTC
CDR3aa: CASSGPTRPSGRNGYTF

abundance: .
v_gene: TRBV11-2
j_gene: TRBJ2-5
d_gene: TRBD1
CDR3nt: TGTGCCAGCAGCGAAGTCCGGGACAGGGGATGGGAGACCCAGTACTTC
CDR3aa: CASSEVRDRGWETQYF

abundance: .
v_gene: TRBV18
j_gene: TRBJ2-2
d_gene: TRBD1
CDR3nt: TGTGCCAGCTCACCCCAGGGGGCGTCGAACACCGGGGAGCTGTTTTTT
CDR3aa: CASSPQGASNTGELFF